The next 21 T cell receptor beta chains were all read from a single sample in a study of Graves' ophthalmopathy and Graves' hyperthyroidism. Amplified material comprised TCR beta CDR3 regions derived from RNA transcripts. The first-round RT-PCR employed HTBI primers together with the Qiagen OneStep RT-PCR kit. A multiplex PCR was then performed as the second round. TCRdb called the multiplex PCR reads again in MiXCR, with one record for every CDR3 protein. Of 680,000 or so distinct CDR3 sequences listed, 20% to 25% are singletons. The sample taken for sequencing was peripheral blood. Receptor source: a woman younger than 30 with stable Graves' hyperthyroidism. Some clones in this sample may be carry-over from other donors' samples.

This clonotype has a count of ten or more. The J gene is TRBJ2-2, the V gene TRBV11-2; 12 nucleotides match TRBD2. Losses at the gene ends were 6 bases for V and 4 bases for J; bases not matched to a gene: 3. The CDR3 consists of 15 residues. Germline CDR1 SGHAT, CDR2 FQNNGV. The CDR3 is CASRPGLAGTGELFF. The CDR3 DNA reads as TGTGCCAGCAGGCCGGGACTAGCGGGCACCGGGGAGCTGTTTTTT.

This clonotype occurred many times. The chain uses TRBV29-1 and TRBJ2-7; no definite D call. The CDR3 consists of 11 residues. V gave up 6 bases and J gave up 0 bases, with 6 bases separating them. Germline lookup yields CDR1 SQVTM and CDR2 ANQGSEA. The CDR3 loop reads CSVAYSYEQYF. The CDR3 DNA sequence: TGCAGCGTCGCGTACTCCTACGAGCAGTACTTC.

The sample holds many counts of this clonotype. The chain has TRBV28 and TRBJ2-2, with D perhaps matching TRBD1 or TRBD2 (5 bases each). CDR1 is MDHEN and CDR2 is SYDVKM in the germline V gene. Trimming cost V 5 bases and J 5 bases, with 12 bases left between them. The CDR3 spans 14 residues. CDR3 DNA: TGTGCCAGCAGTGACAGATGGGGGACCGGGGAGCTGTTTTTT. It encodes CASSDRWGTGELFF.

Ten or more counts support this clonotype. The V gene is TRBV20-1, the J gene TRBJ1-6, with 9 bases that match TRBD1. The CDR3 has 14 amino acids. With 5 bases clipped from V and 8 bases from J, the junction kept 7 bases outside the gene matches. Germline V CDR1 and CDR2: DFQATT, SNEGSKA (reference sequence). The CDR3 DNA follows: TGCAGTGCTCCAGGAGGGACAGGGCATTCACCCCTCCACTTT. Amino acid sequence: CSAPGGTGHSPLHF.

This clonotype was detected only a few times. V gene TRBV29-1 combines with J gene TRBJ2-4; D not certain. The CDR3 covers 12 residues. Looked up from germline, CDR1 is SQVTM and CDR2 is ANQGSEA. V was cut by 4 bases and J by 8 bases, with 12 bases left in between. The CDR3 nucleotides are TGCAGCGTTGCCCAAGCGACGGACATTCAGTACTTC. This codes for CSVAQATDIQYF.

This clonotype came up many times. The chain has TRBV7-9 and TRBJ2-7; either TRBD1 or TRBD2 may fit D (5 bases each). The CDR3 has 15 amino acids. V shed 3 bases and J shed 2 bases, with 14 bases lying between them. CDR1 is SEHNR, CDR2 FQNEAQ, per germline (reference sequence). CDR3 protein: CASSFPRDGTYEQYF. The CDR3 nucleotides are TGTGCCAGCAGCTTTCCCCGGGACGGAACCTACGAGCAGTACTTC.

The genes are TRBV15 and TRBJ1-2; D is unresolved. This CDR3 spans 14 amino acids. V dropped 5 bases and J dropped 0 bases, with 10 bases sitting between them. Germline assignment: CDR1 LNHNV and CDR2 YYDKDF (reference sequence). CDR3 loop: CATSPSLANYGYTF. CDR3 DNA: TGTGCCACCAGCCCGTCGTTGGCTAACTATGGCTACACCTTC.

This clonotype was seen repeatedly, ten times or more. The chain recombines TRBV29-1 with TRBJ2-7; no clear D. The CDR3 has 13 amino acids. CDR1 and CDR2 from the germline V gene are SQVTM and ANQGSEA. V was cut by 2 bases and J by 0 bases, with 8 bases left in between. CDR3 in amino acids: CSVERLDSYEQYF. DNA of the CDR3: TGCAGCGTTGAACGACTTGACTCCTACGAGCAGTACTTC.

The chain combines TRBV19 with TRBJ1-5; D possibly corresponds to TRBD1 (6 bases). CDR3 length equals 14 residues. V was cut by 10 bases and J by 2 bases, with 15 bases left in between. The germline gives CDR1 LNHDA, CDR2 SQIVND (reference sequence). The CDR3 bases are TGTGCCACCACAGGGTTTTTTGGCAATCAGCCCCAGCATTTT. Amino acid sequence: CATTGFFGNQPQHF.

This clonotype was detected only a few times. The chain links TRBV6-2 or TRBV6-3 to TRBJ1-5; D perhaps matches TRBD1 (6 bases). V lost 8 bases and J 9 bases, leaving 14 bases between the germline ends. The CDR3 runs 12 residues. Looked up from germline, CDR1 is MNHEY and CDR2 is SVGEGT. CDR3 DNA: TGTGCCAGCGGACAGCCAGTGAGGCCCCAGCATTTT. It is translated as CASGQPVRPQHF.

A few counts support this clonotype. This sequence joins TRBV7-2 and TRBJ2-5, with 8 bases identical to TRBD2. CDR1 is SGHTA, CDR2 FQGNSA, per germline. The CDR3 has 15 residues. The V gene end was trimmed by 5 bases and the J gene end by 4 bases; junction bases not matched to a gene: 9. CDR3 DNA sequence: TGTGCCAGCAGCGGCCTTCTCGGGGGGGGAGAGACCCAGTACTTC. It translates to CASSGLLGGGETQYF.

This clonotype was observed many times. V and J are TRBV27 and TRBJ2-6; D not certain. CDR3 length equals 18 residues. Deletions cut 0 bases from V and 0 bases from J, with 12 bases between. Germline V gene lookup returns CDR1 MNHEY and CDR2 SMNVEV (reference sequence). As DNA, the CDR3 is TGTGCCAGCAGTTTATCAGTGGGAACCTTCTCTGGGGCCAACGTCCTGACTTTC. Its protein is CASSLSVGTFSGANVLTF.

This clonotype was counted at least ten times. The V and J genes are TRBV6-2 or TRBV6-3 and TRBJ1-5; TRBD1 might be the D (5 bases). Germline V gene lookup returns CDR1 MNHEY and CDR2 SVGEGT. Trimming stripped 1 base from V and 7 bases from J, with 8 bases between. The CDR3 contains 13 residues. CDR3 protein: CASSYYGDQPQHF. CDR3 nucleotides: TGTGCCAGCAGTTACTACGGGGACCAGCCCCAGCATTTT.

This clonotype was observed many times. The J gene is TRBJ1-1, the V gene TRBV12-3 or TRBV12-4, with TRBD1 matching 7 bases. Germline trimming cut 6 bases from V and 1 base from J; bases unmatched to any gene: 5. This CDR3 contains 14 residues. The CDR3, as DNA: TGTGCCAGCAGGTACAGGGGTAGGAACACTGAAGCTTTCTTT. As protein: CASRYRGRNTEAFF.

This clonotype was counted ten times or more. The rearrangement joins TRBV2 to TRBJ2-5, with 8 bases that match TRBD1. V lost 3 bases to trimming and J lost 1 base; unmatched junction nucleotides: 4. The V gene's germline CDR1 is SNHLY and CDR2 FYNNEI. The CDR3 is 15 amino acids. The CDR3 DNA reads TGTGCCAGCAGTGACAGGGGGCCTGGCCAAGAGACCCAGTACTTC. Amino acid sequence: CASSDRGPGQETQYF.

This clonotype was detected many times. This chain connects TRBV7-2 to TRBJ2-4; TRBD1 matches at 10 bases. Germline lookup yields CDR1 SGHTA and CDR2 FQGNSA. The CDR3 covers 15 residues. J was trimmed by 9 bases and V by 0 bases; bases with no gene match: 5. The CDR3 region has the DNA TGTGCCAGCAGCTTAGCAGGGACAGGGGCCAGCATTCAGTACTTC. It is translated as CASSLAGTGASIQYF.

The rearrangement uses TRBV14 and TRBJ1-3, with D uncertain. This CDR3 has 13 amino acids. V was shortened by 6 bases and J by 4 bases, with 10 bases between the two germline ends. Germline CDR1 reads SGHDN; CDR2 reads FVKESK. CDR3: CASSLGWGNTIYF. The DNA for the CDR3 is TGTGCCAGCAGTCTCGGTTGGGGAAACACCATATATTTT.

At least ten counts were recorded for this clonotype. The chain links TRBV12-3 or TRBV12-4 to TRBJ2-5; TRBD1 matches 9 bases. This CDR3 spans 14 amino acids. V trimming: 4 bases; J trimming: 4 bases; junction bases outside the gene matches: 4. CDR3 protein: CASSYGTGRETQYF. DNA for the CDR3: TGTGCCAGCAGTTACGGGACAGGGAGAGAGACCCAGTACTTC.

Ten or more counts support this clonotype. The V call is TRBV11-2, the J call TRBJ2-7; TRBD2 matches 9 bases. Germline loops: CDR1 SGHAT, CDR2 FQNNGV. J was trimmed by 4 bases and V by 0 bases; bases with no gene match: 10. The CDR3 runs to 17 residues. CDR3 nucleotide sequence: TGTGCCAGCAGCTTAGATGGCCGGGCTAGCGGGGCGTACGAGCAGTACTTC. Translation: CASSLDGRASGAYEQYF. Complete variable domain (other parts from reference TRBV11-2 and TRBJ2-7): EAGVAQSPRYKIIEKRQSVAFWCNPISGHATLYWYQQILGQGPKLLIQFQNNGVVDDSQLPKDRFSAERLKGVDSTLKIQPAKLEDSAVYLCASSLDGRASGAYEQYFGPGTRLTVT.

The table lists this clonotype with many counts. CDR3 residues: CATSRERTGGLHIQYF. The CDR3 nucleotides are TGTGCCACCAGCAGAGAGAGGACAGGGGGCCTGCACATTCAGTACTTC. V and J are TRBV15 and TRBJ2-4; TRBD1 matches 11 bases. V lost 0 bases to trimming and J lost 8 bases; unmatched junction nucleotides: 6. The CDR3 has 16 amino acids. Germline CDR1 LNHNV, CDR2 YYDKDF (reference sequence).

Ten or more counts support this clonotype. The V and J genes are TRBV10-1 and TRBJ2-7, with a possible D match to TRBD1 (6 bases). CDR1 is WNHNN and CDR2 is SYGVQD in the germline V gene (reference sequence). The CDR3 runs to 15 residues. V dropped 5 bases and J dropped 6 bases, with 20 bases sitting between them. The CDR3 protein is CASSTRSGDVGEQYF. Written as DNA, the CDR3 is TGCGCCAGCAGTACCCGATCAGGGGATGTGGGCGAGCAGTACTTC.